A selection of T cell receptor beta chains follows, all from one sample in a study of T cell responses to AZD1222 COVID-19 vaccine. TCRdb keeps only in-frame clones here, not all; method: immunoSEQ multiplex PCR. This sample has 70,000 or so clones, with 80% to 85% found just once. The sequences come from peripheral blood, collected on day 0 of AZD1222 vaccination. The receptors derive from an adult in good health. CDR3s include the opening cysteine and the closing phenylalanine or tryptophan. The order of the fields is D gene, V gene, clone size, CDR3 length, J gene, CDR3 protein, CDR3 DNA. The D gene is left open where the match is weak. The size of a clone is reported for some rows only, either as once, few or many, or as a class for expanded clones.

d_call: TRBD1
v_call: TRBV6-5
clone_size: NA
cdr3_length: 14
j_call: TRBJ2-1
cdr3_aa: CASSLGQKYNEQFF
cdr3_nt: TGTGCCAGCAGCCTGGGACAGAAGTACAATGAGCAGTTCTTC

d_call: NA
v_call: TRBV30
clone_size: once
cdr3_length: 13
j_call: TRBJ1-5
cdr3_aa: CAWSVVGNQPQHF
cdr3_nt: TGTGCCTGGAGTGTTGTAGGGAATCAGCCCCAGCATTTT

d_call: NA
v_call: TRBV3-1/TRBV3-2
clone_size: NA
cdr3_length: 15
j_call: TRBJ2-1
cdr3_aa: CASSQGVGYSNEQFF
cdr3_nt: TGTGCCAGCAGCCAGGGAGTGGGGTACTCAAATGAGCAGTTCTTC

d_call: TRBD2
v_call: TRBV19
clone_size: few
cdr3_length: 15
j_call: TRBJ2-1
cdr3_aa: CASSISSGGTIEQFF
cdr3_nt: TGTGCCAGTAGTATCTCCAGCGGGGGGACAATCGAGCAGTTCTTC

d_call: TRBD1
v_call: TRBV11-2
clone_size: few
cdr3_length: 18
j_call: TRBJ2-2
cdr3_aa: CASSSRGLWTGNTGELFF
cdr3_nt: TGTGCCAGCAGCTCCCGGGGTTTATGGACAGGAAACACCGGGGAGCTGTTTTTT

d_call: NA
v_call: TRBV13
clone_size: NA
cdr3_length: 12
j_call: TRBJ1-1
cdr3_aa: CASSFPDTEAFF
cdr3_nt: TGTGCCAGCAGCTTCCCGGACACTGAAGCTTTCTTT

d_call: TRBD1
v_call: TRBV5-1
clone_size: few
cdr3_length: 14
j_call: TRBJ1-2
cdr3_aa: CASSLGQGTYGYTF
cdr3_nt: TGCGCCAGCAGCTTGGGACAGGGAACCTATGGCTACACCTTC

d_call: NA
v_call: TRBV4-1
clone_size: NA
cdr3_length: 18
j_call: TRBJ1-2
cdr3_aa: CASSPSTGRVTGAHGYTF
cdr3_nt: TGCGCCAGCAGCCCCTCGACGGGTCGGGTGACAGGCGCTCATGGCTACACCTTC

d_call: NA
v_call: TRBV10-3
clone_size: NA
cdr3_length: 13
j_call: TRBJ2-3
cdr3_aa: CATQDGTTDTQYF
cdr3_nt: TGTGCCACCCAGGATGGTACCACAGATACGCAGTATTTT

d_call: NA
v_call: TRBV2
clone_size: NA
cdr3_length: 13
j_call: TRBJ1-4
cdr3_aa: CASSIRRGEKLFF
cdr3_nt: TGTGCCAGCAGTATAAGGAGGGGTGAAAAACTGTTTTTT

d_call: NA
v_call: TRBV7-2
clone_size: NA
cdr3_length: 15
j_call: TRBJ1-6
cdr3_aa: CASSLEFSYNSPLHF
cdr3_nt: TGTGCCAGCAGCTTAGAATTCTCCTATAATTCACCCCTCCACTTT

d_call: NA
v_call: TRBV7-2
clone_size: few
cdr3_length: 15
j_call: TRBJ1-6
cdr3_aa: CASSPRGTANSPLHF
cdr3_nt: TGTGCCAGCAGCCCCCGGGGGACGGCTAATTCACCCCTCCACTTT

d_call: NA
v_call: TRBV19
clone_size: few
cdr3_length: 14
j_call: TRBJ2-3
cdr3_aa: CATRLAGVGDTQYF
cdr3_nt: TGTGCCACCCGCCTAGCCGGGGTCGGCGATACGCAGTATTTT

d_call: NA
v_call: TRBV30
clone_size: NA
cdr3_length: 14
j_call: TRBJ1-5
cdr3_aa: CAWTPGLSNQPQHF
cdr3_nt: TGTGCCTGGACACCGGGGCTTAGCAATCAGCCCCAGCATTTT

d_call: NA
v_call: TRBV21-1
clone_size: NA
cdr3_length: 19
j_call: TRBJ2-1
cdr3_aa: CASSKGEIRDRAPYNEQFF
cdr3_nt: TGTGCCAGCAGCAAAGGTGAGATTAGGGACAGGGCCCCCTACAATGAGCAGTTCTTC

d_call: TRBD1
v_call: TRBV7-2
clone_size: NA
cdr3_length: 15
j_call: TRBJ2-2
cdr3_aa: CASSTRQGGTGELFF
cdr3_nt: TGTGCCAGCAGCACGCGACAGGGTGGAACCGGGGAGCTGTTTTTT

d_call: NA
v_call: TRBV27
clone_size: NA
cdr3_length: 13
j_call: TRBJ2-3
cdr3_aa: CASSWGGTDTQYF
cdr3_nt: TGTGCCAGCAGCTGGGGGGGCACAGATACGCAGTATTTT

d_call: NA
v_call: TRBV20-1
clone_size: NA
cdr3_length: 11
j_call: TRBJ2-7
cdr3_aa: CSAPLAYEQYF
cdr3_nt: TGCAGTGCTCCTTTAGCCTACGAGCAGTACTTC

d_call: NA
v_call: TRBV30
clone_size: NA
cdr3_length: 13
j_call: TRBJ1-1
cdr3_aa: CAWSGGREARAFF
cdr3_nt: TGTGCCTGGAGTGGAGGCAGGGAAGCTAGGGCTTTCTTT

d_call: NA
v_call: TRBV5-1
clone_size: NA
cdr3_length: 14
j_call: TRBJ2-7
cdr3_aa: CASSFKLAAYEQYF
cdr3_nt: TGCGCCAGCAGCTTCAAACTGGCCGCCTACGAGCAGTACTTC

d_call: NA
v_call: TRBV10-3
clone_size: NA
cdr3_length: 12
j_call: TRBJ2-1
cdr3_aa: CAISVAVDEQFF
cdr3_nt: TGTGCCATCAGTGTTGCTGTAGATGAGCAGTTCTTC

d_call: TRBD1
v_call: TRBV5-4
clone_size: NA
cdr3_length: 14
j_call: TRBJ1-2
cdr3_aa: CASSLGQGENGYTF
cdr3_nt: TGTGCCAGCAGCTTGGGCCAGGGGGAGAATGGCTACACCTTC

d_call: NA
v_call: TRBV7-9
clone_size: few
cdr3_length: 14
j_call: TRBJ1-4
cdr3_aa: CASSLVEGRGKLFF
cdr3_nt: TGTGCCAGCAGCTTAGTGGAGGGGCGGGGAAAACTGTTTTTT

d_call: NA
v_call: TRBV2
clone_size: NA
cdr3_length: 15
j_call: TRBJ1-1
cdr3_aa: CASSETGGRNTEAFF
cdr3_nt: TGTGCCAGCAGTGAAACTGGGGGGAGGAACACTGAAGCTTTCTTT

d_call: TRBD1
v_call: TRBV25-1
clone_size: once
cdr3_length: 15
j_call: TRBJ1-2
cdr3_aa: CASSDPGQGAGGYTF
cdr3_nt: TGTGCCAGCAGCGATCCGGGACAGGGGGCGGGAGGCTACACCTTC

d_call: TRBD1
v_call: TRBV6-2/TRBV6-3
clone_size: NA
cdr3_length: 15
j_call: TRBJ2-2
cdr3_aa: CASSSGTGAAGELFF
cdr3_nt: TGTGCCAGCAGCTCCGGGACAGGGGCGGCCGGGGAGCTGTTTTTT

d_call: TRBD2
v_call: TRBV5-1
clone_size: NA
cdr3_length: 17
j_call: TRBJ2-1
cdr3_aa: CASSQDVLAGGQSEQFF
cdr3_nt: TGCGCCAGCAGCCAAGACGTACTAGCGGGGGGGCAGAGTGAGCAGTTCTTC

d_call: NA
v_call: TRBV7-3
clone_size: NA
cdr3_length: 15
j_call: TRBJ2-7
cdr3_aa: CASSLTGSPGGEQYF
cdr3_nt: TGTGCCAGCAGCTTAACCGGGTCCCCGGGTGGGGAGCAGTACTTC

d_call: TRBD2
v_call: TRBV3-1/TRBV3-2
clone_size: once
cdr3_length: 14
j_call: TRBJ2-7
cdr3_aa: CASSRTSGAYEQYF
cdr3_nt: TGTGCCAGCAGCCGGACTAGTGGGGCCTACGAGCAGTACTTC

d_call: TRBD2
v_call: TRBV7-8
clone_size: NA
cdr3_length: 13
j_call: TRBJ2-7
cdr3_aa: CASSPAGGYEQYF
cdr3_nt: TGTGCCAGCAGCCCAGCGGGAGGGTACGAGCAGTACTTC

d_call: TRBD1
v_call: TRBV7-9
clone_size: NA
cdr3_length: 17
j_call: TRBJ2-2
cdr3_aa: CASSFLDRGSEGGELFF
cdr3_nt: TGTGCCAGCAGCTTCTTGGACAGGGGAAGTGAAGGCGGGGAGCTGTTTTTT

d_call: TRBD2
v_call: TRBV14
clone_size: NA
cdr3_length: 17
j_call: TRBJ2-1
cdr3_aa: CASSQGTMGLAGDEQFF
cdr3_nt: TGTGCCAGCAGCCAAGGGACGATGGGACTAGCGGGCGATGAGCAGTTCTTC

d_call: NA
v_call: TRBV25-1
clone_size: NA
cdr3_length: 11
j_call: TRBJ2-1
cdr3_aa: CASSERNEQFF
cdr3_nt: TGTGCCAGCAGTGAGCGGAATGAGCAGTTCTTC

d_call: NA
v_call: TRBV28
clone_size: NA
cdr3_length: 15
j_call: TRBJ1-3
cdr3_aa: CASRNIGGKWNTIYF
cdr3_nt: TGTGCCAGCAGAAATATAGGGGGGAAATGGAACACCATATATTTT

d_call: NA
v_call: TRBV6-4
clone_size: NA
cdr3_length: 14
j_call: TRBJ2-2
cdr3_aa: CASSEEQGTGELFF
cdr3_nt: TGTGCCAGCAGTGAAGAACAGGGAACCGGGGAGCTGTTTTTT

d_call: NA
v_call: TRBV15
clone_size: NA
cdr3_length: 13
j_call: TRBJ1-6
cdr3_aa: CATSRGDRSPLHF
cdr3_nt: TGTGCCACCAGCAGGGGCGACCGTTCACCCCTCCACTTT

d_call: NA
v_call: TRBV29-1
clone_size: NA
cdr3_length: 11
j_call: TRBJ2-3
cdr3_aa: CSVDQKVTQYF
cdr3_nt: TGCAGCGTTGACCAAAAAGTTACGCAGTATTTT

d_call: TRBD1
v_call: TRBV7-9
clone_size: few
cdr3_length: 16
j_call: TRBJ1-5
cdr3_aa: CASSLGNRDRAQPQHF
cdr3_nt: TGTGCCAGCAGCTTAGGCAATCGAGACAGGGCTCAGCCCCAGCATTTT

d_call: TRBD1
v_call: TRBV2
clone_size: NA
cdr3_length: 14
j_call: TRBJ2-1
cdr3_aa: CASSWGQGANEQFF
cdr3_nt: TGTGCCAGCAGTTGGGGACAGGGGGCGAATGAGCAGTTCTTC

d_call: NA
v_call: TRBV10-3
clone_size: once
cdr3_length: 12
j_call: TRBJ1-2
cdr3_aa: CAIDSLRGPSIF
cdr3_nt: TGTGCCATCGACTCACTTCGGGGCCCGTCAATCTTC

d_call: NA
v_call: TRBV19
clone_size: NA
cdr3_length: 15
j_call: TRBJ2-2
cdr3_aa: CASSIGQGVIGELFF
cdr3_nt: TGTGCCAGTAGTATCGGGCAGGGAGTAATCGGGGAGCTGTTTTTT

d_call: NA
v_call: TRBV6-5
clone_size: NA
cdr3_length: 15
j_call: TRBJ1-1
cdr3_aa: CASSYIGAFNTEAFF
cdr3_nt: TGTGCCAGCAGTTACATTGGGGCCTTTAACACTGAAGCTTTCTTT

d_call: NA
v_call: TRBV9
clone_size: NA
cdr3_length: 15
j_call: TRBJ1-2
cdr3_aa: CASSVAPGTSVRYTF
cdr3_nt: TGTGCCAGCAGCGTAGCTCCAGGGACCAGTGTTCGCTACACCTTC

d_call: NA
v_call: TRBV6-5
clone_size: few
cdr3_length: 15
j_call: TRBJ2-7
cdr3_aa: CAIRGGEQPTYEQYF
cdr3_nt: TGTGCCATCCGAGGGGGAGAACAACCCACCTACGAGCAGTACTTC

d_call: NA
v_call: TRBV10-1
clone_size: NA
cdr3_length: 13
j_call: TRBJ2-3
cdr3_aa: CASSESWGNTQYF
cdr3_nt: TGCGCCAGCAGTGAGTCGTGGGGGAATACGCAGTATTTT

d_call: NA
v_call: TRBV3-1/TRBV3-2
clone_size: NA
cdr3_length: 17
j_call: TRBJ2-2
cdr3_aa: CASSQDPWYANTGELFF
cdr3_nt: TGTGCCAGCAGCCAAGATCCCTGGTACGCGAACACCGGGGAGCTGTTTTTT

d_call: TRBD1
v_call: TRBV7-6
clone_size: NA
cdr3_length: 14
j_call: TRBJ1-1
cdr3_aa: CASRPGTGDTEAFF
cdr3_nt: TGTGCCAGCAGACCCGGGACAGGGGACACTGAAGCTTTCTTT

d_call: TRBD2
v_call: TRBV5-4
clone_size: NA
cdr3_length: 16
j_call: TRBJ2-1
cdr3_aa: CASSQGAGAAYNEQFF
cdr3_nt: TGTGCCAGCAGCCAGGGAGCGGGGGCCGCCTACAATGAGCAGTTCTTC

d_call: NA
v_call: TRBV7-8
clone_size: NA
cdr3_length: 16
j_call: TRBJ1-2
cdr3_aa: CASSLNSNWGNYGYTF
cdr3_nt: TGTGCCAGCAGCTTAAATAGTAATTGGGGGAACTATGGCTACACCTTC

d_call: NA
v_call: TRBV28
clone_size: NA
cdr3_length: 15
j_call: TRBJ1-2
cdr3_aa: CASSFPTAMDYGYTF
cdr3_nt: TGTGCCAGCAGTTTCCCCACTGCCATGGACTATGGCTACACCTTC

d_call: NA
v_call: TRBV3-1/TRBV3-2
clone_size: NA
cdr3_length: 15
j_call: TRBJ1-2
cdr3_aa: CASSQDGLGSGGYTF
cdr3_nt: TGTGCCAGCAGCCAAGATGGATTAGGGTCCGGGGGCTACACCTTC

d_call: TRBD2
v_call: TRBV11-2
clone_size: few
cdr3_length: 15
j_call: TRBJ2-3
cdr3_aa: CASRSSGGRADTQYF
cdr3_nt: TGTGCCAGCAGATCTAGCGGGGGCAGGGCAGATACGCAGTATTTT

d_call: NA
v_call: TRBV7-8
clone_size: NA
cdr3_length: 14
j_call: TRBJ2-7
cdr3_aa: CASSFGVSHYEQYF
cdr3_nt: TGTGCCAGCAGCTTCGGCGTAAGCCACTACGAGCAGTACTTC

d_call: NA
v_call: TRBV7-8
clone_size: NA
cdr3_length: 13
j_call: TRBJ2-5
cdr3_aa: CASSPSGLETQYF
cdr3_nt: TGTGCCAGCAGCCCATCGGGACTGGAGACCCAGTACTTC

d_call: TRBD1
v_call: TRBV27
clone_size: NA
cdr3_length: 16
j_call: TRBJ1-1
cdr3_aa: CASSPRTGLGNTEAFF
cdr3_nt: TGTGCCAGCAGTCCGCGGACAGGGCTGGGGAACACTGAAGCTTTCTTT